The source of this TCR beta chain is a study of blood T cell repertoires in COVID-19. Turning to the study itself: Sites in the United States, Italy and Spain provided acute and convalescent COVID-19 samples.

The repertoire was sequenced with immunoSEQ multiplex PCR; TCRdb's copy has only in-frame clones and lacks some. The sample records almost 200,000 clones, 85% being singletons. Germline V gives CDR1 MDHEN, CDR2 SYDVKM. V shed 3 bases and J 8 bases; nucleotides not matched to a gene: 7. The CDR3 is 14 residues long. Followed over time, Seattle patients had been enrolled while infection was active. The specimen sequenced was peripheral blood. This clonotype originated in a man aged 60-69 years with COVID-19, enrolled during active disease. The chain couples TRBV28 to TRBJ2-4; TRBD2 matches 7 bases. CDR3 bases: TGTGCCAGCAGTTTGATGGGGGGGAGGTACATTCAGTACTTC. Its translation is CASSLMGGRYIQYF.